This TCR beta chain was sequenced during a study of regulatory T cells in long-lasting Graves disease. Study-wide results and caveats: Sampling was limited to peripheral blood rather than thyroid tissue.

Time point reported: persistent/refractory GD, antithyroid drugs over 5 years with positive TRAb. Following extraction of RNA from PBMCs, that RNA was used to make the TCR library. There are 14 residues in the CDR3. Germline CDR1 reads SGHRS; CDR2 reads YFSETQ. V gave up 4 bases and J gave up 10 bases; unmatched junction bases: 13. Relying on iRepertoire HTBI primers and Arm-PCR of CDR3 regions, the team built TCR beta libraries. TCRdb redid the calling of the multiplex PCR reads with MiXCR, one entry per CDR3 protein. The sample contains 650,000 to 850,000 distinct CDR3 sequences, 30% of which appear only once. This clonotype has a handful of counts. Its antigen is as yet unknown.

This receptor was identified in a female donor with Graves disease. The gene calls are TRBV5-1 and TRBJ1-2; 7 bases align to TRBD1. Sequences were derived from peripheral blood mononuclear cells (PBMCs), sampled when the disease was refractory, from a patient treated with antithyroid drugs. The CDR3 protein is CASSLTTGTPSYTF. The CDR3 bases are TGCGCCAGCAGCCTGACGACAGGGACCCCTTCCTACACCTTC. Based on the CDR3 plus reference TRBV5-1 and TRBJ1-2, the full variable domain is KAGVTQTPRYLIKTRGQQVTLSCSPISGHRSVSWYQQTPGQGLQFLFEYFSETQRNKGNFPGRFSGRQFSNSRSEMNVSTLELGDSALYLCASSLTTGTPSYTFGSGTRLTVV.